This TCR beta chain was retrieved from a study of cytomegalovirus exposure and HLA in healthy donors. Some clones are missing from TCRdb's copy, which holds only in-frame ones; the method was immunoSEQ multiplex PCR. Among about 64,000 clones, about 95% were seen once, and the ten largest hold approximately 6.4%. The CDR3 covers 16 residues. The V and J ends lost 2 bases and 7 bases, in that order; junction bases with no gene match: 6. Germline V gives CDR1 MDHEN, CDR2 SYDVKM. A remark on this clone: Its antigen is currently unknown.

The study, taken as a whole, reports: Among TCR sequences, most were rare, though some public TCRs appeared in many donors.

Sequenced input: PBMCs. This clonotype was sampled from a woman aged 18-35 years in good health and CMV-seropositive. This sequence joins TRBV28 and TRBJ1-4, with TRBD1 matching 11 bases. CDR3 nucleotide sequence: TGTGCCAGCAGTTTACACTGGACAGGGGGCGGTGAAAAACTGTTTTTT. Translated: CASSLHWTGGGEKLFF.